This T cell receptor beta chain is drawn from a study of blood T cell repertoires in COVID-19. Turning to the study itself: Sites across the United States, Italy and Spain contributed samples from acute and convalescent COVID-19. Nucleic acid was either cDNA or gDNA, and it came from T cells, B-cell-depleted T cells, or PBMCs.

V gave up 2 bases and J gave up 5 bases, with 16 bases separating them. The germline V gene has CDR1 MNHNS and CDR2 SASEGT. The CDR3 is 16 amino acids. This clone was observed a handful of times. Original data processing: Amplification of reference gene primers was used by the study to estimate nucleated cell counts. Libraries were prepared by immunoSEQ multiplex PCR; TCRdb keeps only in-frame clonotypes and omits some of them. The V and J calls and clone size are taken from that table; D and trimming were inferred from the DNA. The top ten clones hold roughly 10% of a sample with roughly 200,000 clones, roughly nine tenths of them seen once.

The rearrangement uses TRBV6-1 and TRBJ1-5; D possibly corresponds to TRBD1 (5 bases). Sequencing was performed on peripheral blood. The sequence was obtained from a woman aged 50 to 60 with COVID-19, enrolled during active disease. The DNA for the CDR3 is TGTGCCAGCAGTGAAATCGGGGGGGAGAGATATCAGCCCCAGCATTTT. This codes for CASSEIGGERYQPQHF.